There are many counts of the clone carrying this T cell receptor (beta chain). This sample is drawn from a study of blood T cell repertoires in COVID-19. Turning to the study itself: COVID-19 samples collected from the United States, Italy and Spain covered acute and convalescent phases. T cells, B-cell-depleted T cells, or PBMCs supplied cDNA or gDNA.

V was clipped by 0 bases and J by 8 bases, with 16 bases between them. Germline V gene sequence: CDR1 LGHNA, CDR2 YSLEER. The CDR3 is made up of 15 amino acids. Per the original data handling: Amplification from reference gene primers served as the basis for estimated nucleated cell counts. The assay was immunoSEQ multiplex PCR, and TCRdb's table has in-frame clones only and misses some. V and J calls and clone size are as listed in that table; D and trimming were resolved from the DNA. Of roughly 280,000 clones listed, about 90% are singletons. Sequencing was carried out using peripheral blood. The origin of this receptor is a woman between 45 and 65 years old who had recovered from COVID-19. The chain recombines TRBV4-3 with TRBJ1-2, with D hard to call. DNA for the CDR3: TGCGCCAGCAGCCAAGATCAGAGCGCCCCTTTGGGCTACACCTTC. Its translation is CASSQDQSAPLGYTF.